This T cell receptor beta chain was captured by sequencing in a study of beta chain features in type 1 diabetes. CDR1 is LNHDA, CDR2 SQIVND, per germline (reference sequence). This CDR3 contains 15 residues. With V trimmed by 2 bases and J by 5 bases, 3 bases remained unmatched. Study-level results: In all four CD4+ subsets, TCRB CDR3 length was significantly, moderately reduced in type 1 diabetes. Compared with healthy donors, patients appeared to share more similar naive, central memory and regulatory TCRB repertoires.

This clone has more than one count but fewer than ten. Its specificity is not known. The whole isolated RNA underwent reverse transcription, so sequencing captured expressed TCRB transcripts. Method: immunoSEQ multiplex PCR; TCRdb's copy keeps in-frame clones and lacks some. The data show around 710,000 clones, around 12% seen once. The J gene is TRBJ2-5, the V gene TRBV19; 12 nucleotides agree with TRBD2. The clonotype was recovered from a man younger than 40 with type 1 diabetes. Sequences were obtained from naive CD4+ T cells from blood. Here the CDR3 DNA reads TGTGCCAGTAGTATATCGACTAGCGGGGGCGAGACCCAGTACTTC. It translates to CASSISTSGGETQYF. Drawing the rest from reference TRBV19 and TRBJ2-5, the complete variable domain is DGGITQSPKYLFRKEGQNVTLSCEQNLNHDAMYWYRQDPGQGLRLIYYSQIVNDFQKGDIAEGYSVSREKKESFPLTVTSAQKNPTAFYLCASSISTSGGETQYFGPGTRLLVL.